This T cell receptor (beta chain) was documented in a study of cytomegalovirus exposure and HLA in healthy donors. Whole-study findings and limits: In a later analysis, the majority of CMV-associated beta chains seemingly showed HLA restriction. As a later analysis showed, a missense DCLRE1C variant was linked to trimming of TCR beta V- and J-genes.

Turning to this clone: No antigen is known for it.

It was with 60 Vbeta and 13 Jbeta primers that the PCR ran. Original processing notes: In a later analysis, around 10 million of around 75 million unique beta chains occurred in at least two donors. Repertoires were generated with immunoSEQ multiplex PCR, while TCRdb's copy carries only in-frame clones and drops some. From that table come the V and J calls and clone size; the DNA was used to work out D and trimming. The table records about 120,000 clones, 67% of them present only once. Losses at the gene ends were 1 base for V and 6 bases for J; bases not matched to a gene: 3. The CDR3 is made up of 13 amino acids. The germline gives CDR1 SGHAT, CDR2 FQNNGV. Nominally healthy donors provided the samples, though records likely missed some immune exposures.

The gene calls are TRBV11-2 and TRBJ2-7; 7 nucleotides match TRBD2. Sequencing input: PBMCs. This sequence originates from a man aged 18 to 30 in good health and CMV-seropositive. The CDR3 DNA reads as TGTGCCAGCAGCTTAGTGGGAGGGGTCGAGCAGTACTTC. Its protein product is CASSLVGGVEQYF.